The 16 T cell receptor beta chains reported below all come from one sample, sequenced in a study of identical twins. TCRdb ran MiXCR on the 5' RACE reads and lists one entry per CDR3 protein. The sample lists some 1,700,000 distinct CDR3 sequences, about 32% seen once, with around 0.3% in the top ten. Sequencing was performed on cord blood. The receptors here all came from a newborn girl in good health.

Notes on this clonotype: This may stem from a read error, because a much larger clone lies one nucleotide away. The CDR3 carries no conserved terminal phenylalanine or tryptophan, so it likely arises from a read error. The CDR3 DNA is TGTGCCAGCAGCCGGACAGGGTTGAACACTGAAGCTTTCTAT. It encodes CASSRTGLNTEAFY. The chain uses TRBV12-3 or TRBV12-4 and TRBJ1-1; 8 bases agree with TRBD1. The ends lost 6 bases at V and 0 bases at J; junction bases unmatched: 3. The CDR3 contains 14 residues.

This clonotype showed up just a few times. The J gene is TRBJ1-2, the V gene TRBV6-5; TRBD1 matches at 7 bases. This CDR3 region has 13 residues. The trim removed 7 bases at V and 7 bases at J, leaving 9 bases unmatched. Germline CDR1 is MNHEY and CDR2 is SVGAGI. DNA of the CDR3: TGTGCCAGCACCTCTCGACAGGGCGTTGGCTACACCTTC. Translation gives CASTSRQGVGYTF.

This clonotype occurred a few times. The chain employs TRBV5-6 and TRBJ2-1; D gene uncertain. This CDR3 comprises 11 residues. Germline V lookup: CDR1 SGHDT, CDR2 YYEEEE. V lost 5 bases, J lost 5 bases, and 5 bases lay in between. CDR3 in amino acids: CASSINNEQFF. The DNA for the CDR3 is TGTGCCAGCAGTATAAACAATGAGCAGTTCTTC.

This clonotype has only a few counts. DNA for the CDR3: TGCAGTGCTACCCGGACTAGCGGAGCCTACGAGCAGTACTTC. Encoded protein: CSATRTSGAYEQYF. V usage is TRBV20-1 and J usage is TRBJ2-7; TRBD2 matches at 10 bases. Germline CDR1 DFQATT, CDR2 SNEGSKA (reference sequence). The trim removed 4 bases at V and 2 bases at J, leaving 5 bases unmatched. CDR3 size: 14 residues.

The DNA for the CDR3 is TGTGCCAGCAGCCCATTAGCTTTTTGGTCCAATGAGCAGTTCTTC. Encoded protein: CASSPLAFWSNEQFF. The chain recombines TRBV27 with TRBJ2-1; D is ambiguous. The V end lost 6 bases, the J end lost 6 bases, and 18 bases lay between the germline ends. The CDR3 totals 15 residues. Germline V gene lookup returns CDR1 MNHEY and CDR2 SMNVEV (reference sequence).

This chain links TRBV2 with TRBJ2-3; 8 bases map to TRBD2. The trim removed 11 bases at V and 3 bases at J, leaving 13 bases unmatched. The length of the CDR3 is 15 residues. Germline V lookup: CDR1 SNHLY, CDR2 FYNNEI. CDR3 amino acids: CAGGVASGGTDTQYF. The CDR3 region has the DNA TGTGCCGGCGGAGTGGCCAGCGGGGGTACAGATACGCAGTATTTT.

This chain connects TRBV29-1 to TRBJ1-1; D may be TRBD1 (5 bases). Trimming stripped 7 bases from V and 0 bases from J, with 21 bases between. Germline assignment: CDR1 SQVTM and CDR2 ANQGSEA. The CDR3 length is 16 residues. The CDR3 nucleotides are TGCAGCGCAGGCTCCGGGGGGGGTGGGATGAACACTGAAGCTTTCTTT. This gives the protein CSAGSGGGGMNTEAFF.

This clonotype has just a few counts. The genes are TRBV29-1 and TRBJ1-5; 9 bases align to TRBD1. The J segment lost 4 bases and the V segment lost 4 bases, leaving 5 bases of the junction unmatched. In germline, CDR1 is SQVTM, CDR2 ANQGSEA. The CDR3 contains 14 residues. DNA for the CDR3: TGCAGCGTTGCAGGGGGACAGGGAAATCAGCCCCAGCATTTT. Encoded protein: CSVAGGQGNQPQHF.

The V gene is TRBV4-2, the J gene TRBJ1-6; D is unclear. CDR1 is LGHNA and CDR2 is YNFKEQ in the germline V gene. V was shortened by 1 base and J by 4 bases, with 8 bases between the two germline ends. The CDR3 length is 15 residues. CDR3 sequence reads: CASSQAGPYNSPLHF. The CDR3 DNA sequence: TGTGCCAGCAGCCAAGCCGGACCTTATAATTCACCCCTCCACTTT.

Only a few counts were recorded for this clonotype. This chain joins TRBV2 and TRBJ2-3; TRBD1 matches at 7 bases. From germline, CDR1 is SNHLY and CDR2 FYNNEI. The CDR3 runs 15 residues. V shed 6 bases, J shed 6 bases, and the junction held 12 bases outside the gene matches. CDR3 in amino acids: CASRGTVAGGDTQYF. The CDR3 bases are TGTGCCAGCAGAGGGACAGTCGCAGGTGGGGATACGCAGTATTTT.

For this clonotype: This could be a read error, since a much larger clone is one nucleotide away. This chain connects TRBV12-3 or TRBV12-4 to TRBJ2-4; maybe TRBD2 (6 bases). The CDR3 contains 15 residues. The CDR3 DNA reads as TGTGCCAGCAGTTTACAGCAACTAGCCAAAAGCATTCAGTACTTC. Amino acid sequence: CASSLQQLAKSIQYF.

Notes on this clonotype: Possible read error: a much larger clone is one base away. The chain recombines TRBV28 with TRBJ1-2; the D gene is possibly TRBD1 (5 bases). CDR3 length: 12 amino acids. The germline V gene encodes CDR1 MDHEN and CDR2 SYDVKM. The V end was cut by 3 bases, the J end by 4 bases, with 6 bases between. The CDR3 bases are TGTGCCAGCAGTTTCAGGGCCTATGGCTACACCTTC. Translating it yields CASSFRAYGYTF.

This sequence joins TRBV20-1 and TRBJ2-3; perhaps TRBD1 as D (7 bases). This CDR3 is 12 amino acids long. The germline V gene has CDR1 DFQATT and CDR2 SNEGSKA (reference sequence). V lost 5 bases and J 4 bases, leaving 10 bases between the germline ends. The CDR3 loop reads CSASGGSDTQYF. CDR3 DNA: TGCAGTGCTTCAGGGGGGTCAGATACGCAGTATTTT.

At least ten counts were recorded for this clonotype. The chain combines TRBV5-1 with TRBJ2-3, with D uncertain. CDR1 and CDR2 (germline): SGHRS, YFSETQ. The CDR3 consists of 13 residues. Trimming stripped 0 bases from V and 6 bases from J, with 8 bases between. The CDR3 DNA reads as TGCGCCAGCAGCTTGGCCACTAAGGATACGCAGTATTTT. Its protein is CASSLATKDTQYF.

This clonotype has only a few counts. One end of the junction fails to match germline, which may point to a read error. This chain connects TRBV4-1 to TRBJ1-1; TRBD1 is a possible D gene (5 bases). Germline loops: CDR1 MGHRA, CDR2 YSYEKL. The CDR3 is made up of 14 amino acids. This chain's CDR3 is CASSQVGGGTEAFF. The DNA of the CDR3 is TGTGCCAGCAGCCAAGTCGGGGGGGGCACTGAAGCTTTCTTT.

Ten or more counts support this clonotype. This rearrangement joins TRBV9 to TRBJ1-2, with D perhaps TRBD1 (6 bases). V gave up 0 bases and J gave up 0 bases, with 6 bases separating them. CDR3 length: 14 residues. In germline, CDR1 is SGDLS, CDR2 YYNGEE. CDR3 in amino acids: CASSVGQANYGYTF. The CDR3, as DNA: TGTGCCAGCAGCGTAGGACAGGCTAACTATGGCTACACCTTC.